This TCR beta chain was sequenced during a study of OX40 agonist ivuxolimab in advanced cancers. Here immunoSEQ multiplex PCR was the method, and the copy in TCRdb shows in-frame clones only, minus some. The table records around 63,000 clones, around nine tenths of them present only once. Germline CDR1 MDHEN, CDR2 SYDVKM. This CDR3 is built from 16 residues. The germline V and J ends were trimmed by 3 bases and 3 bases, with 18 bases remaining between them. The sequences come from CD4+ or CD8+ T cells sorted from blood, collected in a trial of the OX40 agonist ivuxolimab. The TCR comes from an adult with an advanced solid tumor such as melanoma, head and neck, liver or kidney cancer. J is TRBJ2-7 and V is TRBV28; D possibly corresponds to TRBD1 (6 bases). In nucleotides, the CDR3 is TGTGCCAGCAGTTTCCATTTACAGGGTCTGAGCTACGAGCAGTACTTC. Translated: CASSFHLQGLSYEQYF.